This TCR beta chain was captured by sequencing in a study of cytomegalovirus exposure and HLA in healthy donors. About this clone itself: Its target is unknown.

Study outcomes and limitations: Because they were indistinguishable, some V segments, including TRBV6-2 and TRBV6-3, were excluded. In an earlier analysis, about 87% or about 30%: the productive usage of most TCR beta V segments. In vitro checks showed that three CMV-associated chains really do target CMV antigens. Later analysis reportedly placed an Asian-associated ancestry cluster below the roughly 680-donor mean in N-insertions.

CDR1 and CDR2 from the germline V gene are MNHEY and SMNVEV (reference sequence). The V and J ends lost 3 bases and 2 bases respectively, with 17 bases between them. CDR3 length: 17 amino acids. With 60 Vbeta and 13 Jbeta primers, the PCR was carried out. TCRdb's copy holds only in-frame clones and misses some; the assay was immunoSEQ multiplex PCR. The sample lists roughly 150,000 clones, 65% to 80% occurring once. This TCR was sampled from a human donor in good health. The sequencing input was PBMCs. The chain is built from TRBV27 and TRBJ1-5, with TRBD1 as a possible D gene (6 bases). The CDR3 sequence is CASSLWGGGDRNQPQHF. The CDR3 DNA reads TGTGCCAGCAGTTTGTGGGGAGGGGGGGACCGCAATCAGCCCCAGCATTTT.